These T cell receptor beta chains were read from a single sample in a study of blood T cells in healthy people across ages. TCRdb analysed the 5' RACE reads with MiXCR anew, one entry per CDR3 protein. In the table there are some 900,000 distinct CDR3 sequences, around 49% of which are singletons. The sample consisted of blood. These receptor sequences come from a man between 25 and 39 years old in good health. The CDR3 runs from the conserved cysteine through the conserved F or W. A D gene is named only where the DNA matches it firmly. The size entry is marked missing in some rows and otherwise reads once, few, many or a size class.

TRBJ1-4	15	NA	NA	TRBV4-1	TGCGCCAGCAGCCAAGGGACAGTCGGGGGGGGAAAACTGTTTTTT	CASSQGTVGGGKLFF
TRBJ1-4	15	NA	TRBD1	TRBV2	TGTGCCAGCAGCGCGCCGGGACAGGGTGATGAAAAACTGTTTTTT	CASSAPGQGDEKLFF
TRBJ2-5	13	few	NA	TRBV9	TGTGCCAGCAGCTCATGGACTGAAGAGACCCAGTACTTC	CASSSWTEETQYF
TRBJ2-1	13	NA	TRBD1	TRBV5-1	TGCGCCAGCACCCGGGACAGCGTTAATGAGCAGTTCTTC	CASTRDSVNEQFF
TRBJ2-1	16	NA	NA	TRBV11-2	TGTGCCAGCAGCTTAGATATCGGGCAGGGGACCAATGAGCAGTTCTTC	CASSLDIGQGTNEQFF
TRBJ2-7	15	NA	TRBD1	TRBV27	TGTGCCAGCACCAACACCGGGACAGGCTCCTACGAACAGTACTTC	CASTNTGTGSYEQYF
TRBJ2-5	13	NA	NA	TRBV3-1	TGTGCCAGCAGCCAATCGCTCCGGGAGACCCAGTACTTC	CASSQSLRETQYF
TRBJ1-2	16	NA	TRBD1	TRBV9	TGTGCCAGCAGGGGGGAAGCGGCAGGGGGCAACTATGGCTACACCTTC	CASRGEAAGGNYGYTF
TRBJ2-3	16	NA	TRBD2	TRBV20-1	TGCAGTGCTAGAGATGTTAGCGGGGGGAACACCGATACGCAGTATTTT	CSARDVSGGNTDTQYF
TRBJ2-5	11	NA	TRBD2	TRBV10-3	TGTGCCATCAGTTCTAGCGGGGCCCAGTACTTC	CAISSSGAQYF
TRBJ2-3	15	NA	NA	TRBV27	TGTGCCAGCAGTTTACGTAGGATCTTCACAGATACGCAGTATTTT	CASSLRRIFTDTQYF
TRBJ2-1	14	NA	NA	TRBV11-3	TGTGCCAGCAGCTTAGTCGGTCGGGGTGGGGAGCAGTTCTTC	CASSLVGRGGEQFF
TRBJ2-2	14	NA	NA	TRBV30	TGTGCCTGGACTATGAGCCTCGGCACCGGGGAGCTGTTTTTT	CAWTMSLGTGELFF
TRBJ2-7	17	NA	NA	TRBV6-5	TGTGCCAGCAGTTACCAGGGAGTGAGGGAAAGCTCCTACGAGCAGTACTTC	CASSYQGVRESSYEQYF
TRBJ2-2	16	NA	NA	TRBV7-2	TGTGCCAGCAGCTTAAACGGCAGGGCCCACGCTGAGGAGCTGTTTTTT	CASSLNGRAHAEELFF
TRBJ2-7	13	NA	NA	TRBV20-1	TGCAGTGCTAGATCCAGAACTTCCTACGAGCAGTACTTC	CSARSRTSYEQYF
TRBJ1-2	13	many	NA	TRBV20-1	TGCAGTGCTAGCGCAGAGATAATCCCCGGCTACACCTTC	CSASAEIIPGYTF
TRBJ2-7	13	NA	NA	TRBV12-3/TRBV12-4	TGTGCCAGCAGGCGGGACGGTCGCTACGAGCAGTACTTC	CASRRDGRYEQYF
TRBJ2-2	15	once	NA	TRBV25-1	TGTGCCAGCAGTGTACACCCCACGAACACCGGGGAGCTGTTTTTT	CASSVHPTNTGELFF
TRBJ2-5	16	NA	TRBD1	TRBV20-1	TGCAGTGCTAGCTTGGGGACAGGGGTTTTTTCGGAGACCCAGTACTTC	CSASLGTGVFSETQYF
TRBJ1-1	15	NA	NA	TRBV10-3	TGTGCCATCAGTGAATCTGTGACGGTGAACACTGAAGCTTTCTTT	CAISESVTVNTEAFF